The 26 T cell receptor beta chains given below trace back to one sample, sequenced in a study of T cells after posttransplantation cyclophosphamide. The data were produced by immunoSEQ multiplex PCR, yet TCRdb's version contains in-frame clones alone and is incomplete. The sample includes about 47,000 clones, 85% to 95% of them seen just once. Source material: PBMCs. These receptors all stem from a woman aged 45-59 years in good health and a related stem cell transplant donor.

The V gene is TRBV10-3, the J gene TRBJ1-3; TRBD1 matches at 11 bases. This CDR3 is built from 16 residues. Losses at the gene ends were 5 bases for V and 1 base for J; bases not matched to a gene: 4. CDR1 ENHRY and CDR2 SYGVKD come from the germline V gene. The CDR3 nucleotides read TGTGCCATCAGTCGCGGACAGGGGGCATCTGGAAACACCATATATTTT. Translating gives CAISRGQGASGNTIYF.

This sequence joins TRBV19 and TRBJ2-3; no firm D call. Trimming cost V 3 bases and J 0 bases, with 10 bases left between them. The CDR3 runs 15 residues. CDR1 and CDR2 (germline): LNHDA, SQIVND (reference sequence). The CDR3 DNA reads as TGTGCCAGTAGTATGCAGGCAGACAGCACAGATACGCAGTATTTT. Residues: CASSMQADSTDTQYF.

The chain carries TRBV5-1 and TRBJ2-1; the match to TRBD2 covers 7 bases. The CDR3 has 15 residues. The V segment lost 6 bases and the J segment 7 bases; nucleotides outside the gene matches: 13. Germline loops: CDR1 SGHRS, CDR2 YFSETQ. The CDR3 sequence: CASTVSGALQNEQFF. The DNA of the CDR3 is TGCGCCAGCACCGTGAGCGGGGCCCTTCAAAATGAGCAGTTCTTC.

This clone was counted a single time. The CDR3 region is CASSIARAGNQPQHF. The CDR3, as DNA: TGTGCCAGTAGTATAGCGAGGGCCGGCAATCAGCCCCAGCATTTT. The chain has TRBV19 and TRBJ1-5; D unclear. The V end was cut by 1 base, the J end by 2 bases, with 9 bases between. The germline CDR1 and CDR2 sequences are LNHDA and SQIVND (reference sequence). This CDR3 is 15 amino acids long.

The chain employs TRBV5-1 and TRBJ2-3; a possible D gene is TRBD2 (6 bases). Germline lookup yields CDR1 SGHRS and CDR2 YFSETQ. Between the trimmed V and J ends, which lost 3 bases and 2 bases, there was a span of 10 bases. The CDR3 has 14 residues. The CDR3 DNA reads TGCGCCAGCAGCTCGGGACTCCACACAGATACGCAGTATTTT. Its translation: CASSSGLHTDTQYF.

In this sample, this clone turned up a few times. A much larger clone lies one base from this, so it may be a read error. The sample carries other DNA sequences with the same CDR3. V usage is TRBV5-1 and J usage is TRBJ2-3; no clear D gene. Trimming cost V 3 bases and J 6 bases, with 8 bases left between them. This CDR3 has 12 residues. Germline V lookup: CDR1 SGHRS, CDR2 YFSETQ. The CDR3 coding sequence is TGCGCCAGCAGCTCCCTTTCCGATACGCAGTATTTT. Encoded protein: CASSSLSDTQYF.

This sequence joins TRBV6-1 and TRBJ1-2, with D maybe TRBD1 (5 bases). The CDR3 totals 14 residues. Trimming left V 5 bases short and J 4 bases short, with 14 bases between. Germline V lookup: CDR1 MNHNS, CDR2 SASEGT. The DNA for the CDR3 is TGTGCCAGCAGTCCTCTCGGGGGTGTCTATGGCTACACCTTC. Translation: CASSPLGGVYGYTF.

The chain couples TRBV19 to TRBJ2-3, with 8 bases lining up with TRBD2. The CDR3 spans 14 residues. V dropped 8 bases and J dropped 3; count of bases not matched to a gene: 7. Looked up from germline, CDR1 is LNHDA and CDR2 is SQIVND (reference sequence). The CDR3 loop reads CASRERELTDTQYF. CDR3 nucleotides: TGTGCCAGTCGCGAGCGGGAGTTAACAGATACGCAGTATTTT.

CDR3: CASSQGQGAVNTEAFF. The CDR3 DNA is TGTGCCAGCAGCCAGGGACAGGGGGCCGTGAACACTGAAGCTTTCTTT. The chain uses TRBV4-2 and TRBJ1-1; 12 nucleotides match TRBD1. CDR3 length: 16 residues. The trim removed 3 bases at V and 0 bases at J, leaving 2 bases unmatched. The germline V gene encodes CDR1 LGHNA and CDR2 YNFKEQ.

The chain carries TRBV11-3 and TRBJ2-7, with 9 bases fitting TRBD1. CDR3 length equals 15 residues. The junction had 10 bases not matched to a gene; V was cut back by 5 bases and J by 5 bases. Germline V CDR1 and CDR2: SGHNT, YENEEA. In nucleotides, the CDR3 is TGTGCCAGCAGCCTCTCCGGGACAGGGTTGCACGAGCAGTACTTC. Amino acids: CASSLSGTGLHEQYF.

The V gene is TRBV5-1, the J gene TRBJ2-7, with 8 bases lining up with TRBD2. The CDR3 extends over 13 amino acids. V shed 3 bases, J shed 7 bases, and the junction held 6 bases outside the gene matches. Germline V gives CDR1 SGHRS, CDR2 YFSETQ. The CDR3 nucleotides are TGCGCCAGCAGCTACCCGGGCGGGAGGGAGCAGTACTTC. It is translated as CASSYPGGREQYF.

The V gene is TRBV27, the J gene TRBJ1-5; TRBD1 agrees at 11 bases. In germline, CDR1 is MNHEY, CDR2 SMNVEV (reference sequence). The CDR3 has 15 amino acids. J gave up 6 bases and V 4 bases, and 5 bases lay outside the gene matches. CDR3: CASSSAGTGGQPQHF. The CDR3 nucleotides are TGTGCCAGCAGTTCAGCCGGGACAGGGGGTCAGCCCCAGCATTTT.

The chain links TRBV6-1 to TRBJ2-5, with D perhaps TRBD1 (5 bases). The DNA matches TRBJ2-7 better at its end, which makes the J call doubtful. The germline CDR1 and CDR2 sequences are MNHNS and SASEGT. The CDR3 consists of 12 residues. The CDR3 nucleotides read TGTGCCAGCAGGGAGCAGGGTTACGAGCAGTACTTC. Protein product: CASREQGYEQYF.

The genes are TRBV7-3 and TRBJ1-2; tentatively, D is TRBD1 (6 bases). V gave up 0 bases and J gave up 2 bases, with 19 bases separating them. Germline V gene sequence: CDR1 SGHTA, CDR2 FQGTGA. The CDR3 is 18 amino acids. CDR3 nucleotide sequence: TGTGCCAGCAGCTTAACAGGGGGAACCGTGGGGCAAAACTATGGCTACACCTTC. Translated: CASSLTGGTVGQNYGYTF.

The rearrangement uses TRBV6-5 and TRBJ1-2; a weak D match, TRBD1 (5 bases). This CDR3 is built from 12 residues. Germline CDR1 is MNHEY and CDR2 is SVGAGI. The V gene lost 6 bases and the J gene lost 5 bases, with 10 bases spanning the gap. The CDR3 sequence: CASSPGPYGYTF. Here the CDR3 DNA reads TGTGCCAGCAGCCCAGGGCCTTATGGCTACACCTTC.

V is TRBV5-1 and J is TRBJ2-4; D gene uncertain. Per germline, CDR1 SGHRS and CDR2 YFSETQ. Trimming cost V 4 bases and J 0 bases, with 8 bases left between them. The CDR3 is 14 amino acids. Here the CDR3 reads CASSQDLAKNIQYF. The DNA of the CDR3 is TGCGCCAGCAGCCAGGATTTAGCCAAAAACATTCAGTACTTC.

The chain employs TRBV6-6 and TRBJ1-2; tentative D call: TRBD1 (5 bases). There are 14 residues in the CDR3. CDR1 is MNHNY, CDR2 SVGAGI, per germline (reference sequence). Trimming shortened V by 8 bases and J by 0 bases, and 13 bases separated the two germline ends. The CDR3 region is CASLSGAPNYGYTF. The DNA of the CDR3 is TGTGCCAGCCTTTCTGGGGCGCCTAACTATGGCTACACCTTC.

The V gene is TRBV28, the J gene TRBJ1-1; D gene ambiguous. The germline V and J ends were trimmed by 6 bases and 1 base, with 6 bases remaining between them. Germline CDR1 MDHEN, CDR2 SYDVKM. There are 12 residues in the CDR3. The CDR3 protein is CASSGGNTEAFF. The CDR3 bases are TGTGCCAGCAGCGGAGGGAACACTGAAGCTTTCTTT.

The chain combines TRBV29-1 with TRBJ1-5; TRBD1 agrees at 7 bases. Germline CDR1 and CDR2: SQVTM and ANQGSEA. Unmatched junction bases numbered 8, after V lost 7 bases and J lost 5 bases. The CDR3 is made up of 13 amino acids. The CDR3 nucleotides are TGCAGCGCCGCAGGGGGGTTTGATCAGCCCCAGCATTTT. Translation gives CSAAGGFDQPQHF.

The V and J genes are TRBV7-3 and TRBJ1-1, with 7 bases identical to TRBD1. J gave up 1 base and V 5 bases, and 4 bases lay outside the gene matches. The CDR3 covers 14 residues. Looked up from germline, CDR1 is SGHTA and CDR2 is FQGTGA. The CDR3 nucleotides read TGTGCCAGCAGCCCGAGACAGGGGAACACTGAAGCTTTCTTT. Translation gives CASSPRQGNTEAFF.

The chain joins TRBV6-5 to TRBJ1-2; D gene uncertain. CDR3 length: 13 amino acids. V was pared by 2 bases and J by 1 base, with 5 bases between. Germline V gene data show CDR1 as MNHEY and CDR2 as SVGAGI. CDR3 protein: CASSYGGNYGYTF. Here the CDR3 DNA reads TGTGCCAGCAGTTACGGCGGTAACTATGGCTACACCTTC.

J is TRBJ2-1 and V is TRBV19; TRBD2 might be the D (5 bases). V dropped 2 bases and J dropped 8 bases, with 19 bases sitting between them. The CDR3 runs to 16 residues. The germline CDR1 and CDR2 sequences are LNHDA and SQIVND (reference sequence). Here the CDR3 DNA reads TGTGCCAGTAGTATAAGAGGGTCCAATGGTGGGGATGAGCAGTTCTTC. As protein: CASSIRGSNGGDEQFF.

This clone was detected once. The chain carries TRBV11-2 and TRBJ2-3; a possible D gene is TRBD2 (5 bases). The V gene's germline CDR1 is SGHAT and CDR2 FQNNGV. V was trimmed by 4 bases and J by 8 bases, leaving 10 bases between them. The CDR3 is 12 residues long. The CDR3 spells CASSYRGSTQYF. The CDR3 nucleotides are TGTGCCAGCAGCTATCGAGGGAGTACGCAGTATTTT.

The chain is built from TRBV18 and TRBJ2-7; D not resolved. Germline V gene sequence: CDR1 KGHSH, CDR2 LQKENI. V was cut by 5 bases and J by 5 bases, with 10 bases left in between. CDR3 length: 12 amino acids. The CDR3 DNA reads as TGTGCCAGCTCATCACTACACCACGAGCAGTACTTC. Residues: CASSSLHHEQYF.

In its sample, this clone was seen a few times. This rearrangement joins TRBV7-8 to TRBJ2-5, with D possibly matching TRBD2 (6 bases). Trimming removed 7 bases from V and 0 bases from J, with 24 bases in between. CDR1 and CDR2 (germline): SGHVS, FQNEAQ. The CDR3 is made up of 18 amino acids. CDR3 bases: TGTGCCAGCATACGGGGGATGCCTCACACGCCGTACCAAGAGACCCAGTACTTC. Translated: CASIRGMPHTPYQETQYF.

The chain's CDR3 is CASDAGGNEKLFF. Here the CDR3 DNA reads TGTGCCAGCGATGCGGGAGGTAATGAAAAACTGTTTTTT. The rearrangement links TRBV6-6 to TRBJ1-4; D call uncertain. Trimming cost V 8 bases and J 4 bases, with 11 bases left between them. There are 13 residues in the CDR3. Germline V gene sequence: CDR1 MNHNY, CDR2 SVGAGI (reference sequence).